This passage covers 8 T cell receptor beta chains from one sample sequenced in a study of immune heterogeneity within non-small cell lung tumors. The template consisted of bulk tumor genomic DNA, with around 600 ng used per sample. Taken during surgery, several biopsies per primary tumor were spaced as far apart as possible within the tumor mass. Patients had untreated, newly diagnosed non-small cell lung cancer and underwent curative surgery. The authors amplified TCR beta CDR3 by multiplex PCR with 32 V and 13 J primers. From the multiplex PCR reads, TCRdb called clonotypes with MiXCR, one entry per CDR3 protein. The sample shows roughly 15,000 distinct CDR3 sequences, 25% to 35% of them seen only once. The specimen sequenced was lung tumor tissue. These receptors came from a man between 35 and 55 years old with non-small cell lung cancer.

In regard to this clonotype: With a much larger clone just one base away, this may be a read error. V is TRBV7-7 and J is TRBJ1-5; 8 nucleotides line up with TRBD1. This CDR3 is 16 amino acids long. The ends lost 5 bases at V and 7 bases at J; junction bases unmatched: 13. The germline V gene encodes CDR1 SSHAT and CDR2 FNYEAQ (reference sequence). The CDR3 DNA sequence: TGTGCCAGCAGCCGTATCCGGGACAGGCAAGGACAGCCCCAGCATTTT. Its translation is CASSRIRDRQGQPQHF. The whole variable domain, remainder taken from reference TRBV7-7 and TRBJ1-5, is GAGVSQSPRYKVTKRGQDVTLRCDPISSHATLYWYQQALGQGPEFLTYFNYEAQPDKSGLPSDRFSAERPEGSISTLTIQRTEQRDSAMYRCASSRIRDRQGQPQHFGDGTRLSIL.

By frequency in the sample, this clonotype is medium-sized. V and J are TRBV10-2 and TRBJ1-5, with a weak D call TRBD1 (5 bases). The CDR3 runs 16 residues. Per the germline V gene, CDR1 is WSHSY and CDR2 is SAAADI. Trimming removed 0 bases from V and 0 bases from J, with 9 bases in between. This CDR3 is CASSESPGNSNQPQHF. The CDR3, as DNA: TGCGCCAGCAGTGAGTCGCCAGGGAATAGCAATCAGCCCCAGCATTTT.

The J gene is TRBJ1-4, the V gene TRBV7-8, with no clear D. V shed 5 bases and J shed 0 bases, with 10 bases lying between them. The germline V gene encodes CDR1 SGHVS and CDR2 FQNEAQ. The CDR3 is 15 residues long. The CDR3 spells CASSETGATNEKLFF. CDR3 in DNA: TGTGCCAGCAGCGAAACGGGTGCAACTAATGAAAAACTGTTTTTT.

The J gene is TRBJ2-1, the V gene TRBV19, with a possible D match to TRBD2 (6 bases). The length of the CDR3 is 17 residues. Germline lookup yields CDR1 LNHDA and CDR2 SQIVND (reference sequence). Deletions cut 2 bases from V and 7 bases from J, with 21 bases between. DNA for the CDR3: TGTGCCAGTAGTATAAATAAGCTAGCGTGCCTTATGAATGAGCAGTTCTTC. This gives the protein CASSINKLACLMNEQFF.

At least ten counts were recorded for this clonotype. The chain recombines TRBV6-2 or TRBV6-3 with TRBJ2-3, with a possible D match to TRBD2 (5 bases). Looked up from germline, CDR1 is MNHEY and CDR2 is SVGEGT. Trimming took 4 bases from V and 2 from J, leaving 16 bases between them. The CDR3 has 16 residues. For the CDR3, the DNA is TGTGCCAGCAGTTTGGACGGCGGGCGAAACACAGATACGCAGTATTTT. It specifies CASSLDGGRNTDTQYF.

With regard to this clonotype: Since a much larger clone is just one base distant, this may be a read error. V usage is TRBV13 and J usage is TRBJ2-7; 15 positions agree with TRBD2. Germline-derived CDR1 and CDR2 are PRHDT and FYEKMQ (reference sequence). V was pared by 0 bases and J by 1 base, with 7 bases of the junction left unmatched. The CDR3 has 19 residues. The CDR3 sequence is CASSLGGLAGGSHSYEQYF. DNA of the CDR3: TGTGCCAGCAGCTTAGGCGGACTAGCGGGAGGGTCTCATTCCTACGAGCAGTACTTC.

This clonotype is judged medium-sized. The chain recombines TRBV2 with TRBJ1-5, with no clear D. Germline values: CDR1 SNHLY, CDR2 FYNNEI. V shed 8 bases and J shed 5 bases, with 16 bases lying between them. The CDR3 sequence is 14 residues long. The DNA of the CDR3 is TGTGCCAGCCACCTGGAGGGAGTAGATCAGCCCCAGCATTTT. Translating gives CASHLEGVDQPQHF.

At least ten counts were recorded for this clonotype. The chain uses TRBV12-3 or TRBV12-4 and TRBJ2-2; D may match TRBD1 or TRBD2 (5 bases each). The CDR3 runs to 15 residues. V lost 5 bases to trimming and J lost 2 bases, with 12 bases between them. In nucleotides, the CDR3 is TGTGCCAGCAGTACCCGGGACGCTAACACCGGGGAGCTGTTTTTT. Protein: CASSTRDANTGELFF.